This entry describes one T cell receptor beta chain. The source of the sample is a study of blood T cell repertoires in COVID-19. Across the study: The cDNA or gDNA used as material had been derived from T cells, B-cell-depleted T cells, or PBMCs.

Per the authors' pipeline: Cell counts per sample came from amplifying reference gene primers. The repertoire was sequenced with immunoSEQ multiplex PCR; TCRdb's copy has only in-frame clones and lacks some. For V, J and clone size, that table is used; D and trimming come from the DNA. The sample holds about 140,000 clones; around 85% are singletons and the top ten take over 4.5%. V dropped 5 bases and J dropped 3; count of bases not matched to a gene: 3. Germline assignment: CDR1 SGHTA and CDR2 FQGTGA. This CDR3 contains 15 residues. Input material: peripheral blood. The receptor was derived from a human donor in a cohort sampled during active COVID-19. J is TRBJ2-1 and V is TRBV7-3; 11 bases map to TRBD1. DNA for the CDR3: TGTGCCAGCAGCACCGGGACAGGGGGCTACAATGAGCAGTTCTTC. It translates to CASSTGTGGYNEQFF.